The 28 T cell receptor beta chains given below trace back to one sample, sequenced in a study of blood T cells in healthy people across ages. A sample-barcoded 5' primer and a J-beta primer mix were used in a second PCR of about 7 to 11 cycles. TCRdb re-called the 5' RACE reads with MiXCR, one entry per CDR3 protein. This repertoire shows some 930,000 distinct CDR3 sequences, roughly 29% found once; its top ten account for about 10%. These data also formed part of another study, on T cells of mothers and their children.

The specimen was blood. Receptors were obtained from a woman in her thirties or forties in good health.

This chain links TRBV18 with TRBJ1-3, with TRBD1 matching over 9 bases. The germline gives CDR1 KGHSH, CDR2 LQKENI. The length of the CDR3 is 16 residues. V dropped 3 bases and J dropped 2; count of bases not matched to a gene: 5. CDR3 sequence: CASSPSGQGAGNTIYF. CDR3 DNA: TGTGCCAGCTCACCGTCGGGACAGGGAGCTGGAAACACCATATATTTT.

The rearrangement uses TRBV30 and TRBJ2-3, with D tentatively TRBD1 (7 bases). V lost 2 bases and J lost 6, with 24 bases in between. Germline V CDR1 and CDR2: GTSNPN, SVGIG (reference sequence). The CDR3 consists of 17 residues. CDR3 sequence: CAWSSLLRDSARDTQYF. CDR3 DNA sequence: TGTGCCTGGAGTTCATTGCTGCGGGACAGCGCTCGGGATACGCAGTATTTT.

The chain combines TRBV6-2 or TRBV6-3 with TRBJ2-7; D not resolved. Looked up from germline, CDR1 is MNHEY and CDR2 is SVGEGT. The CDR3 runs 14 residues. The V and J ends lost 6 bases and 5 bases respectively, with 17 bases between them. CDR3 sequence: CASRVEASRHEQYF. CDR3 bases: TGTGCCAGCAGGGTTGAGGCCAGCAGGCACGAGCAGTACTTC.

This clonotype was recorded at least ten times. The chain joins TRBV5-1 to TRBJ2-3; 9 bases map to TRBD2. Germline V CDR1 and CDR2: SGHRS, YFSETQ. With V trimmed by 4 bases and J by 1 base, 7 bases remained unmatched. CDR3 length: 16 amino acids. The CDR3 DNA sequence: TGCGCCAGCAGCCCCCGCCAGCGGGGGGGCACAGATACGCAGTATTTT. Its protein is CASSPRQRGGTDTQYF.

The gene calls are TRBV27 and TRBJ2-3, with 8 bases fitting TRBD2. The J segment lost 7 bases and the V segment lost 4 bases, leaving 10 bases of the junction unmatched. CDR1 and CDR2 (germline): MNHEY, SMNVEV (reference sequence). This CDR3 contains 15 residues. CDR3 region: CASSSLGGGLHTQYF. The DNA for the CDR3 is TGTGCCAGCAGTTCGCTCGGCGGGGGGCTCCATACGCAGTATTTT.

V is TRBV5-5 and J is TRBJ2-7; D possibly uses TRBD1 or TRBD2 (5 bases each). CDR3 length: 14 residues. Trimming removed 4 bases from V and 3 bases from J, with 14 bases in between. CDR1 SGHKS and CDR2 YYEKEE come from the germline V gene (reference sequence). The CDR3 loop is CASSHRDGYYEQYF. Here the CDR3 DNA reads TGTGCCAGCAGCCACCGGGACGGTTACTACGAGCAGTACTTC. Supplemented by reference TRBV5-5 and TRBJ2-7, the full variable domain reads DAGVTQSPTHLIKTRGQQVTLRCSPISGHKSVSWYQQVLGQGPQFIFQYYEKEERGRGNFPDRFSARQFPNYSSELNVNALLLGDSALYLCASSHRDGYYEQYFGPGTRLTVT.

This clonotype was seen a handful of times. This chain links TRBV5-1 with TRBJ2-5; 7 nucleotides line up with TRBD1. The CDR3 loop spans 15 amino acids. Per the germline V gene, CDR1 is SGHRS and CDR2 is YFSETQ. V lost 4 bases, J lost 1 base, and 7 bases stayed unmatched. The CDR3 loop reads CASSGGRTGQETQYF. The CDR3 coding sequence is TGCGCCAGCAGCGGGGGAAGGACAGGCCAAGAGACCCAGTACTTC.

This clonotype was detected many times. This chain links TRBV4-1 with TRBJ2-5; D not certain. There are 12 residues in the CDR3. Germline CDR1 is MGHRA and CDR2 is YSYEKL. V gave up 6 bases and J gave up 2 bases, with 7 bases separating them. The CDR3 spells CASSPEQETQYF. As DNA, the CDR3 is TGCGCCAGCAGTCCCGAACAAGAGACCCAGTACTTC.

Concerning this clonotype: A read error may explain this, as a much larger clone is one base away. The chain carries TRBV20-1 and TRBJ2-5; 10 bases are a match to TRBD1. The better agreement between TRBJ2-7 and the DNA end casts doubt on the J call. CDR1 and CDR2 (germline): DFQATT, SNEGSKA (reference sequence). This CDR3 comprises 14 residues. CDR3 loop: CGARVGDRGFEQYF. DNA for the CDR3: TGCGGTGCTAGAGTCGGGGACAGGGGCTTCGAGCAGTACTTC.

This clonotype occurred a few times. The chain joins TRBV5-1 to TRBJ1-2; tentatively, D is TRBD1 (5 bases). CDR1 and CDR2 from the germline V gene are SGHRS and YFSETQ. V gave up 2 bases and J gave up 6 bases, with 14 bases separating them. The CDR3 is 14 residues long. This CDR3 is CASSLIGDTDGYTF. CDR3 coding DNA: TGCGCCAGCAGCTTAATAGGGGATACAGATGGCTACACCTTC.

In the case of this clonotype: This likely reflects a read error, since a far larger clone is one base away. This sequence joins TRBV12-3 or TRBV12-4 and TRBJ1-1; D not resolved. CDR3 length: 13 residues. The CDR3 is CAGSLVGNTEAFF. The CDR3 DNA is TGTGCCGGCAGTTTAGTAGGGAACACTGAAGCTTTCTTT.

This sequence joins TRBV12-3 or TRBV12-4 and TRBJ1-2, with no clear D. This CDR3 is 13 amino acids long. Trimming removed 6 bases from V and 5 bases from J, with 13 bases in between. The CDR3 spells CASSTGEAYGYTF. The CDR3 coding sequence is TGTGCCAGCAGCACCGGGGAGGCGTATGGCTACACCTTC.

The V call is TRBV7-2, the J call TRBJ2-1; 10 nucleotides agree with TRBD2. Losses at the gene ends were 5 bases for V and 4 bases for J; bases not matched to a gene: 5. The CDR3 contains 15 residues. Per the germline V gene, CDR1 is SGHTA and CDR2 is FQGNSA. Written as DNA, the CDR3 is TGTGCCAGCAGCACCACACTAGCGGGGTACAATGAGCAGTTCTTC. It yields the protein CASSTTLAGYNEQFF. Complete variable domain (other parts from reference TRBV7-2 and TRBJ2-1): GAGVSQSPSNKVTEKGKDVELRCDPISGHTALYWYRQSLGQGLEFLIYFQGNSAPDKSGLPSDRFSAERTGGSVSTLTIQRTQQEDSAVYLCASSTTLAGYNEQFFGPGTRLTVL.

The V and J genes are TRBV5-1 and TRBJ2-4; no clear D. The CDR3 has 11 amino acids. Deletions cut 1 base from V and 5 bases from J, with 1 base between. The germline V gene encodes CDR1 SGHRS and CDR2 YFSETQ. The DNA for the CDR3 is TGCGCCAGCAGCTTGCAAAACATTCAGTACTTC. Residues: CASSLQNIQYF.

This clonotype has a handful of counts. CDR3 sequence reads: CASSQGKGGLQPQHF. The CDR3 DNA sequence: TGCGCCAGCAGCCAAGGAAAAGGGGGCCTTCAGCCCCAGCATTTT. This chain uses TRBV4-1 with TRBJ1-5; 7 nucleotides line up with TRBD1. The CDR3 runs 15 residues. With 1 base clipped from V and 6 bases from J, the junction kept 6 bases outside the gene matches. Germline assignment: CDR1 MGHRA and CDR2 YSYEKL.

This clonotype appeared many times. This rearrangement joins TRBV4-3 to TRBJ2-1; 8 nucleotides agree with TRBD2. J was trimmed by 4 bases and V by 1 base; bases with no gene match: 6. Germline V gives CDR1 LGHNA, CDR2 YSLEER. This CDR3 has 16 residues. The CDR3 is CASSQAPRGGYNEQFF. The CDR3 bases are TGCGCCAGCAGCCAAGCGCCCCGGGGGGGTTACAATGAGCAGTTCTTC.

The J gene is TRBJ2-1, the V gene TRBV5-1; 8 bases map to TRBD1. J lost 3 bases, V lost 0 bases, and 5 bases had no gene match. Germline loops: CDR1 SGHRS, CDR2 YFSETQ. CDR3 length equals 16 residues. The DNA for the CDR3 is TGCGCCAGCAGCTTGGGTGCAGGGGGCGTCTACAATGAGCAGTTCTTC. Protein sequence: CASSLGAGGVYNEQFF.

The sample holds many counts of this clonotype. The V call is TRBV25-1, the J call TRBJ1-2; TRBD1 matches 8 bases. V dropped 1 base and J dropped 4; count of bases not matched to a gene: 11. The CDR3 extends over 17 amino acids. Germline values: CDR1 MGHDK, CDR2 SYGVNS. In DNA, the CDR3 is TGTGCCAGCAGTGAATCCGGCCAGGGGGCGGTGATCTATGGCTACACCTTC. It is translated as CASSESGQGAVIYGYTF.

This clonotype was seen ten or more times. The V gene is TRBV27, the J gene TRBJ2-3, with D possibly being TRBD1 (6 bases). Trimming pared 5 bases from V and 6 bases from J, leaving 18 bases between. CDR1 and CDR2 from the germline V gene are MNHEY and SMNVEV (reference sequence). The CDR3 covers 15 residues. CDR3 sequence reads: CASSVYRDRGDTQYF. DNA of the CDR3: TGTGCCAGCAGTGTCTACAGGGATCGCGGGGATACGCAGTATTTT.

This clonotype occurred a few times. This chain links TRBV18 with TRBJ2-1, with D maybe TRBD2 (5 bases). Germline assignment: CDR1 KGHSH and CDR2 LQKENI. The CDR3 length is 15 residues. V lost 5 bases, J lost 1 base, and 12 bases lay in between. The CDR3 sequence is CASSSERVSYNEQFF. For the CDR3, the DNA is TGTGCCAGCTCATCGGAGAGGGTTTCCTACAATGAGCAGTTCTTC.

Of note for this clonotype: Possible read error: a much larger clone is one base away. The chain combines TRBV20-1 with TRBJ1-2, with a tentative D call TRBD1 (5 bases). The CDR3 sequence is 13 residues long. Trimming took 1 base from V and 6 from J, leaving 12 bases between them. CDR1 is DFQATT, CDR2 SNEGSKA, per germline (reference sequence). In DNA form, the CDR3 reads TGCAGTGCTAGAGGGGGGGTCGGGAATGGCTACACCTTC. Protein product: CSARGGVGNGYTF.

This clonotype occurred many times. CDR3 nucleotides: TGCGCCAGCAGCGAGCTAGCCATCCAAGAGACCCAGTACTTC. The encoded protein is CASSELAIQETQYF. The rearrangement joins TRBV5-1 to TRBJ2-5, with D possibly being TRBD2 (5 bases). Germline assignment: CDR1 SGHRS and CDR2 YFSETQ. CDR3 length equals 14 residues. V dropped 4 bases and J dropped 1 base, with 11 bases sitting between them.

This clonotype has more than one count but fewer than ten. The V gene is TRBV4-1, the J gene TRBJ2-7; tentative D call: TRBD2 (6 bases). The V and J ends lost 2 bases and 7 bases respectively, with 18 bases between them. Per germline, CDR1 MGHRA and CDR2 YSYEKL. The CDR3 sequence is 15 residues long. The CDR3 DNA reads TGCGCCAGCAGCCAACGACCGGGACTGCCGGGGGAGCAGTACTTC. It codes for CASSQRPGLPGEQYF.

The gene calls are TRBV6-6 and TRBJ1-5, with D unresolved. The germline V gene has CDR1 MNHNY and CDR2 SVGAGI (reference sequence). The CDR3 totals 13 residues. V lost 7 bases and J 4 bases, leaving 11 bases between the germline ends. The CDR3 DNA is TGTGCCAGCACTAGACACGGAAATCAGCCCCAGCATTTT. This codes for CASTRHGNQPQHF.

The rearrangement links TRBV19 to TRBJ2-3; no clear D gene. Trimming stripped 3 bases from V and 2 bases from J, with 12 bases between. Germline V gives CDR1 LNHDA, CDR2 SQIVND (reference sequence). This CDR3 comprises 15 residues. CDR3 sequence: CASSIGSHFTDTQYF. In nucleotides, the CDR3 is TGTGCCAGTAGTATCGGAAGTCACTTCACAGATACGCAGTATTTT.

The CDR3 reads CASSQVPGNTGELFF. In DNA form, the CDR3 reads TGCGCCAGCAGCCAAGTCCCGGGGAACACCGGGGAGCTGTTTTTT. The chain uses TRBV4-1 and TRBJ2-2; D remains unclear. Germline V gene data show CDR1 as MGHRA and CDR2 as YSYEKL. CDR3 length: 15 amino acids. V was shortened by 1 base and J by 1 base, with 7 bases between the two germline ends.

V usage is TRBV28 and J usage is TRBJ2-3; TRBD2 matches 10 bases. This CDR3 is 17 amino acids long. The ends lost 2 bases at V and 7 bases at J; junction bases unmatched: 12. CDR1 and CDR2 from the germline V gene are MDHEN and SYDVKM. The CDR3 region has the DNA TGTGCCAGCAGTTTAACCGGGGCTACTAGCGGGGCGAATACGCAGTATTTT. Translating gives CASSLTGATSGANTQYF.

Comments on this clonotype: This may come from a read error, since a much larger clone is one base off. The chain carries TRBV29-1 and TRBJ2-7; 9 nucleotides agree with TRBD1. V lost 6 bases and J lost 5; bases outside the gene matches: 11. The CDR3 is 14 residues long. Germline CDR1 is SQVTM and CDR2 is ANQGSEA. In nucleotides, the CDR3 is TGCAGCGTACCCCTACAGGGGGCGGTCGACGAGCAGTACTTC. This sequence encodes CSVPLQGAVDEQYF.